A single sample is the source of the 20 T cell receptor beta chains below, sequenced in a study of monozygotic twins with cystic fibrosis. The method was immunoSEQ multiplex PCR; TCRdb's version includes in-frame clones alone and lacks a portion of them. The profile covers tens of thousands of clones, with over 75% appearing a single time and roughly 1.8% taken by the ten largest. Sample: blood. These receptors all stem from a girl aged 2 to 10 with cystic fibrosis.

This sequence joins TRBV5-4 and TRBJ2-3, with D unresolved. Trimming removed 4 bases at V and 6 bases at J, with 9 bases between. Germline lookup yields CDR1 SGHNT and CDR2 YYREEE (reference sequence). This CDR3 spans 12 amino acids. The CDR3 nucleotides read TGTGCCAGCAGCCCTCTCCCCGATACGCAGTATTTT. Amino acid sequence: CASSPLPDTQYF.

This chain uses TRBV5-6 with TRBJ1-2; a weak D match, TRBD1 (6 bases). This CDR3 contains 16 residues. Deletions cut 2 bases from V and 0 bases from J, with 14 bases between. Per germline, CDR1 SGHDT and CDR2 YYEEEE. For the CDR3, the DNA is TGTGCCAGCAGCTTTAGTAGGACAGAAGCTAACTATGGCTACACCTTC. Translated: CASSFSRTEANYGYTF.

The chain employs TRBV4-1 and TRBJ2-3; the match to TRBD2 covers 12 bases. Germline-derived CDR1 and CDR2 are MGHRA and YSYEKL. The ends lost 0 bases at V and 0 bases at J; junction bases unmatched: 4. CDR3 length: 18 amino acids. The chain's CDR3 is CASSQDLTSGGSTDTQYF. CDR3 in DNA: TGCGCCAGCAGCCAAGACCTGACTAGCGGGGGCAGCACAGATACGCAGTATTTT.

This chain uses TRBV10-3 with TRBJ1-2, with unresolved D. V lost 3 bases and J 1 base, leaving 12 bases between the germline ends. Germline CDR1 is ENHRY and CDR2 is SYGVKD. This CDR3 contains 15 residues. CDR3 nucleotide sequence: TGTGCCATCAGTGAACCTTTCCATATTAACTATGGCTACACCTTC. It specifies CAISEPFHINYGYTF.

This clone has only a few counts. The gene calls are TRBV5-1 and TRBJ1-2, with a possible D match to TRBD1 (5 bases). The CDR3 sequence is 16 residues long. From germline, CDR1 is SGHRS and CDR2 YFSETQ. Trimming cost V 0 bases and J 5 bases, with 17 bases left between them. The CDR3 DNA is TGCGCCAGCAGCTTGGCCAGGGCGGAAAACCATTATGGCTACACCTTC. This gives the protein CASSLARAENHYGYTF.

The chain recombines TRBV11-2 with TRBJ1-1; D might be TRBD1 (6 bases). CDR3 length: 15 residues. Germline loops: CDR1 SGHAT, CDR2 FQNNGV. V was cut by 5 bases and J by 8 bases, with 21 bases left in between. CDR3 nucleotides: TGTGCCAGCAGCCTTAGGGGGAATAGTCGTCGAGAAGCTTTCTTT. This encodes CASSLRGNSRREAFF. Based on the CDR3 plus reference TRBV11-2 and TRBJ1-1, the full variable domain is EAGVAQSPRYKIIEKRQSVAFWCNPISGHATLYWYQQILGQGPKLLIQFQNNGVVDDSQLPKDRFSAERLKGVDSTLKIQPAKLEDSAVYLCASSLRGNSRREAFFGQGTRLTVV.

The chain carries TRBV5-1 and TRBJ1-6; possibly TRBD1 for D (6 bases). The CDR3 runs to 14 residues. Trimming stripped 4 bases from V and 7 bases from J, with 12 bases between. CDR1 and CDR2 from the germline V gene are SGHRS and YFSETQ. The CDR3 DNA follows: TGCGCCAGCAGCCCGGCCGGACAGAATTCACCCCTCCACTTT. Translated: CASSPAGQNSPLHF.

The CDR3 reads CASNAGLARNEQYF. In DNA form, the CDR3 reads TGTGCCAGCAACGCGGGACTAGCGCGGAACGAGCAGTACTTC. This chain joins TRBV7-2 and TRBJ2-7; 10 nucleotides agree with TRBD2. Germline V gene lookup returns CDR1 SGHTA and CDR2 FQGNSA. V shed 7 bases, J shed 5 bases, and the junction held 8 bases outside the gene matches. The CDR3 length is 14 residues.

The chain employs TRBV10-1 and TRBJ1-2, with 10 nucleotides matching TRBD1. Trimming took 7 bases from V and 6 from J; bases not matched to a gene: 8. CDR3 length: 14 residues. CDR1 and CDR2 (germline): WNHNN, SYGVQD (reference sequence). The CDR3 DNA reads as TGCGCCAGCAAGACAGGGGGCGCTGAAAATGGCTACACCTTC. Translated, it gives CASKTGGAENGYTF.

This chain links TRBV6-1 with TRBJ2-7; TRBD1 might be the D (6 bases). From germline, CDR1 is MNHNS and CDR2 SASEGT. The CDR3 length is 11 residues. V lost 4 bases and J 6 bases, leaving 7 bases between the germline ends. The CDR3 DNA follows: TGTGCCAGCAGTGCAGGGGTCGAGCAGTACTTC. Amino acid sequence: CASSAGVEQYF.

This chain connects TRBV5-6 to TRBJ1-1; D is unresolved. CDR1 is SGHDT and CDR2 is YYEEEE in the germline V gene. This CDR3 is 15 amino acids long. Between the trimmed V and J ends, which lost 0 bases and 1 base, there was a span of 10 bases. The CDR3 sequence is CASSLEGRKNTEAFF. Written as DNA, the CDR3 is TGTGCCAGCAGCTTGGAAGGCCGTAAGAACACTGAAGCTTTCTTT.

In this sample, this clone turned up once. The chain has TRBV7-2 and TRBJ1-5, with unresolved D. The germline V gene encodes CDR1 SGHTA and CDR2 FQGNSA. The CDR3 extends over 15 amino acids. Trimming removed 2 bases from V and 0 bases from J, with 8 bases in between. CDR3 DNA: TGTGCCAGCAGCTTATACGGGTATAGCAATCAGCCCCAGCATTTT. This codes for CASSLYGYSNQPQHF.

The chain uses TRBV18 and TRBJ1-5; 8 bases match TRBD1. Germline trimming cut 3 bases from V and 7 bases from J; bases unmatched to any gene: 2. The CDR3 length is 13 residues. Germline assignment: CDR1 KGHSH and CDR2 LQKENI. This CDR3 is CASSPQGAQPQHF. The CDR3 DNA follows: TGTGCCAGCTCACCGCAGGGGGCGCAGCCCCAGCATTTT.

The chain combines TRBV5-4 with TRBJ1-4; no reliable D call. Germline V CDR1 and CDR2: SGHNT, YYREEE (reference sequence). This CDR3 is built from 14 residues. V was cut by 2 bases and J by 8 bases, with 13 bases left in between. CDR3 nucleotide sequence: TGTGCCAGCAGCTTTGGACCCTCGGGGGAAAAACTGTTTTTT. Its translation is CASSFGPSGEKLFF.

The chain carries TRBV7-8 and TRBJ2-5, with a tentative D call TRBD1 (5 bases). V was shortened by 2 bases and J by 2 bases, with 18 bases between the two germline ends. CDR3 size: 17 residues. Germline V lookup: CDR1 SGHVS, CDR2 FQNEAQ. The CDR3 coding sequence is TGTGCCAGCAGCTTAATCACCGTCAGTCCAGGGCAAGAGACCCAGTACTTC. It codes for CASSLITVSPGQETQYF. Combining the CDR3 with reference TRBV7-8 and TRBJ2-5 gives the whole variable domain GAGVSQSPRYKVAKRGQDVALRCDPISGHVSLFWYQQALGQGPEFLTYFQNEAQLDKSGLPSDRFFAERPEGSVSTLKIQRTQQEDSAVYLCASSLITVSPGQETQYFGPGTRLLVL.

This rearrangement joins TRBV6-5 to TRBJ1-1, with D tentatively TRBD1 (5 bases). The V end lost 2 bases, the J end lost 0 bases, and 7 bases lay between the germline ends. Germline CDR1 and CDR2: MNHEY and SVGAGI. The CDR3 covers 14 residues. CDR3 sequence reads: CASSYGTVNTEAFF. The CDR3 DNA is TGTGCCAGCAGTTACGGGACGGTGAACACTGAAGCTTTCTTT.

The rearrangement uses TRBV5-1 and TRBJ2-1; perhaps TRBD2 as D (5 bases). Trimming shortened V by 0 bases and J by 7 bases, and 11 bases separated the two germline ends. Germline V gene data show CDR1 as SGHRS and CDR2 as YFSETQ. The CDR3 loop spans 14 amino acids. This CDR3 is CASSLVLALNEQFF. For the CDR3, the DNA is TGCGCCAGCAGCTTGGTTCTAGCATTGAATGAGCAGTTCTTC.

This sequence joins TRBV6-5 and TRBJ1-1; D gene ambiguous. Trimming pared 2 bases from V and 0 bases from J, leaving 7 bases between. CDR3 length: 14 residues. In germline, CDR1 is MNHEY, CDR2 SVGAGI. This CDR3 is CASSYGQLNTEAFF. CDR3 coding DNA: TGTGCCAGCAGTTACGGTCAGTTGAACACTGAAGCTTTCTTT.

In its sample, this clone was seen once. The chain has TRBV5-1 and TRBJ2-1, with TRBD2 matching over 13 bases. With V trimmed by 2 bases and J by 0 bases, 8 bases remained unmatched. The germline gives CDR1 SGHRS, CDR2 YFSETQ. The CDR3 runs 19 residues. CDR3 region: CASSFGGLAGDLSYNEQFF. The CDR3, as DNA: TGCGCCAGCAGCTTTGGTGGACTAGCGGGGGACCTCTCCTACAATGAGCAGTTCTTC.

The chain is built from TRBV5-5 and TRBJ2-7; TRBD1 is a possible D gene (6 bases). CDR1 is SGHKS, CDR2 YYEKEE, per germline (reference sequence). Between the trimmed V and J ends, which lost 2 bases and 4 bases, there was a span of 16 bases. This CDR3 comprises 15 residues. This CDR3 reads CASSFEQGPLYEQYF. The CDR3 DNA reads as TGTGCCAGCAGCTTCGAACAGGGTCCCCTGTACGAGCAGTACTTC.